Listed below are T cell receptor beta chains from one sample, sequenced in a study of identical twins. TCRdb called the 5' RACE reads again in MiXCR, with one record for every CDR3 protein. Of around 490,000 distinct CDR3 sequences listed, 13% to 15% are singletons. These records were also assigned to another study, of yellow fever vaccine responses in identical twins.

The sample was CD4+ T cells sorted from blood. The receptors shown here come from a woman under 30 in good health. Each CDR3 is given with its conserved first and last residue. D genes are given only for firm matches. Not every row has a clone size; where given, it reads once, few, many or a size class.

V gene: TRBV10-3
J gene: TRBJ2-1
clone size: few
D gene: -
CDR3 protein: CAIGGSLRNEQFF
CDR3 DNA: TGTGCCATCGGAGGCAGCTTAAGAAATGAGCAGTTCTTC

V gene: TRBV15
J gene: TRBJ2-2
clone size: few
D gene: TRBD2
CDR3 protein: CATSTVTGLAGTGELFF
CDR3 DNA: TGTGCCACCAGCACGGTAACGGGACTAGCGGGAACCGGGGAGCTGTTTTTT

V gene: TRBV20-1
J gene: TRBJ1-1
clone size: -
D gene: -
CDR3 protein: CSASVRAVDTEAFF
CDR3 DNA: TGCAGTGCTAGTGTCAGGGCAGTGGACACTGAAGCTTTCTTT

V gene: TRBV27
J gene: TRBJ2-7
clone size: few
D gene: TRBD1
CDR3 protein: CASSLSQGAREQYF
CDR3 DNA: TGTGCCAGCAGTTTGTCACAGGGGGCGAGGGAGCAGTACTTC

V gene: TRBV7-9
J gene: TRBJ2-5
clone size: -
D gene: TRBD2
CDR3 protein: CASSLTILAGSETQYF
CDR3 DNA: TGTGCCAGCAGCTTAACAATACTAGCGGGGTCAGAGACCCAGTACTTC

V gene: TRBV10-3
J gene: TRBJ2-7
clone size: few
D gene: TRBD2
CDR3 protein: CAISQTSGTYGEQYF
CDR3 DNA: TGTGCCATCAGCCAGACTAGCGGGACTTATGGAGAGCAGTACTTC

V gene: TRBV10-3
J gene: TRBJ1-1
clone size: few
D gene: -
CDR3 protein: CAISADKMNTEAFF
CDR3 DNA: TGTGCCATCAGTGCTGACAAAATGAACACTGAAGCTTTCTTT

V gene: TRBV12-3/TRBV12-4
J gene: TRBJ2-7
clone size: many
D gene: TRBD2
CDR3 protein: CASSLSGTLSYEQYF
CDR3 DNA: TGTGCCAGCAGTTTAAGCGGGACTCTCTCCTACGAGCAGTACTTC

V gene: TRBV4-2
J gene: TRBJ2-1
clone size: -
D gene: TRBD2
CDR3 protein: CASSQSGASGLLSGLEQFF
CDR3 DNA: TGTGCCAGCAGCCAAAGTGGGGCTAGCGGGCTACTTAGCGGGCTTGAGCAGTTCTTC

V gene: TRBV10-3
J gene: TRBJ2-7
clone size: few
D gene: TRBD2
CDR3 protein: CAIRSSGSSYEQYF
CDR3 DNA: TGTGCCATCAGGTCTAGCGGGAGCTCCTACGAGCAGTACTTC

V gene: TRBV20-1
J gene: TRBJ2-2
clone size: -
D gene: -
CDR3 protein: CSARPQNTGELFF
CDR3 DNA: TGCAGTGCTAGGCCGCAAAACACCGGGGAGCTGTTTTTT

V gene: TRBV5-1
J gene: TRBJ1-6
clone size: few
D gene: -
CDR3 protein: CASSSAGGDSPLHF
CDR3 DNA: TGCGCCAGCAGCTCGGCCGGAGGGGATTCACCCCTCCACTTT

V gene: TRBV28
J gene: TRBJ1-5
clone size: many
D gene: TRBD1
CDR3 protein: CASRDRGGQPQHF
CDR3 DNA: TGTGCCAGCAGAGACAGGGGAGGTCAGCCCCAGCATTTT

V gene: TRBV25-1
J gene: TRBJ2-1
clone size: -
D gene: TRBD2
CDR3 protein: CASSGTSGFSSSYNEQFF
CDR3 DNA: TGTGCCAGCAGTGGGACTAGCGGGTTTTCAAGCTCCTACAATGAGCAGTTCTTC

V gene: TRBV24-1
J gene: TRBJ2-3
clone size: -
D gene: -
CDR3 protein: CATSETTDTQYF
CDR3 DNA: TGTGCCACCAGTGAGACCACAGATACGCAGTATTTT

V gene: TRBV4-1
J gene: TRBJ2-5
clone size: few
D gene: TRBD2
CDR3 protein: CASSQDSALAGGTEYF
CDR3 DNA: TGCGCCAGCAGCCAAGACTCGGCACTAGCGGGGGGGACGGAGTACTTC

V gene: TRBV5-1
J gene: TRBJ2-1
clone size: many
D gene: TRBD1
CDR3 protein: CASSLDRGRPEQFF
CDR3 DNA: TGCGCCAGCAGCTTGGACAGGGGGAGACCAGAGCAGTTCTTC

V gene: TRBV13
J gene: TRBJ1-1
clone size: many
D gene: TRBD1
CDR3 protein: CASRTGGTEAFF
CDR3 DNA: TGTGCCAGCAGAACAGGGGGGACTGAAGCTTTCTTT

V gene: TRBV20-1
J gene: TRBJ1-5
clone size: -
D gene: TRBD1
CDR3 protein: CSASRTGNEQPQHF
CDR3 DNA: TGCAGTGCTTCGAGGACAGGGAACGAACAGCCCCAGCATTTT

V gene: TRBV20-1
J gene: TRBJ2-3
clone size: -
D gene: TRBD2
CDR3 protein: CSAGREGLTDTQYF
CDR3 DNA: TGCAGTGCTGGTCGGGAGGGCCTGACAGATACGCAGTATTTT

V gene: TRBV7-6
J gene: TRBJ2-3
clone size: -
D gene: TRBD2
CDR3 protein: CASSLIPSGRDTQYF
CDR3 DNA: TGTGCCAGCAGCTTAATCCCTAGCGGGAGGGATACGCAGTATTTT

V gene: TRBV20-1
J gene: TRBJ2-2
clone size: -
D gene: -
CDR3 protein: CSAKNAGLAGELFF
CDR3 DNA: TGCAGTGCAAAAAACGCGGGGCTTGCCGGGGAGCTGTTTTTT

V gene: TRBV19
J gene: TRBJ2-2
clone size: few
D gene: TRBD2
CDR3 protein: CASSKASGSNTGELFF
CDR3 DNA: TGTGCCAGTAGTAAAGCTAGCGGGTCGAACACCGGGGAGCTGTTTTTT

V gene: TRBV27
J gene: TRBJ2-5
clone size: -
D gene: -
CDR3 protein: CASSTGLQETQYF
CDR3 DNA: TGTGCCAGCAGCACGGGACTTCAAGAGACCCAGTACTTC

V gene: TRBV12-3/TRBV12-4
J gene: TRBJ1-5
clone size: many
D gene: -
CDR3 protein: CASSYPGTLDQPQHF
CDR3 DNA: TGTGCCAGCAGTTATCCGGGGACACTTGATCAGCCCCAGCATTTT

V gene: TRBV10-3
J gene: TRBJ2-7
clone size: -
D gene: -
CDR3 protein: CATASATDEQYF
CDR3 DNA: TGTGCCACCGCCTCGGCGACAGACGAGCAGTACTTC

V gene: TRBV20-1
J gene: TRBJ2-1
clone size: -
D gene: -
CDR3 protein: CSAISSVNSYNEQFF
CDR3 DNA: TGCAGTGCTATATCTAGCGTAAACTCCTACAATGAGCAGTTCTTC